This T cell receptor beta chain was retrieved from a study of T-cell memory formation after mild COVID-19. Germline CDR1 reads KGHDR; CDR2 reads SFDVKD. The CDR3 loop spans 15 amino acids. V lost 3 bases and J lost 5, with 15 bases in between. TCRdb ran MiXCR on the 5' RACE reads and lists one entry per CDR3 protein. The sample comprises tens of thousands of distinct CDR3 sequences, approximately 23% of which are singletons, and 42% rests with the top ten. The material sequenced was PBMCs or a T cell subset sorted from them (not recorded which). This receptor was identified in a man aged 18 to 30 who had mild COVID-19 (a few samples of this study predate the infection). Cell type and time point are not known. This chain links TRBV24-1 with TRBJ1-1; D is ambiguous. In nucleotides, the CDR3 is TGTGCCACCAGTGATACCGGTAGGGTGGGGACTGAAGCTTTCTTT. Its protein is CATSDTGRVGTEAFF.